This T cell receptor beta chain originates from a study of T cell responses to AZD1222 COVID-19 vaccine. Findings and limits, study-wide: Reports indicate that nearly half of spike-specific TCRs are directed at unmutated variant regions. Dominant at 160-218 and 743-854, vaccine-associated CD4 TCRs also spanned spike. Females made up more of the donors, who were largely white British, and clonal diversity may have come out too low.

A few counts support this clone. Its antigen is undetermined. The CDR3 is 16 amino acids. Germline CDR1 LNHDA, CDR2 SQIVND (reference sequence). Deletions cut 5 bases from V and 1 base from J, with 17 bases between. TCRdb's table, derived via immunoSEQ multiplex PCR, lists solely in-frame clones and lacks some. This table holds over 120,000 clones, approximately 91% found once. The J gene is TRBJ1-1, the V gene TRBV19; perhaps TRBD1 as D (5 bases). This receptor was obtained from an adult who received the MenACWY meningococcal vaccine as a control. Sample: peripheral blood, taken 28 days after the second dose of the MenACWY control vaccine. The CDR3 sequence: CASSATPGTGNTEAFF. In DNA form, the CDR3 reads TGTGCCAGTAGTGCCACCCCCGGGACCGGGAACACTGAAGCTTTCTTT.